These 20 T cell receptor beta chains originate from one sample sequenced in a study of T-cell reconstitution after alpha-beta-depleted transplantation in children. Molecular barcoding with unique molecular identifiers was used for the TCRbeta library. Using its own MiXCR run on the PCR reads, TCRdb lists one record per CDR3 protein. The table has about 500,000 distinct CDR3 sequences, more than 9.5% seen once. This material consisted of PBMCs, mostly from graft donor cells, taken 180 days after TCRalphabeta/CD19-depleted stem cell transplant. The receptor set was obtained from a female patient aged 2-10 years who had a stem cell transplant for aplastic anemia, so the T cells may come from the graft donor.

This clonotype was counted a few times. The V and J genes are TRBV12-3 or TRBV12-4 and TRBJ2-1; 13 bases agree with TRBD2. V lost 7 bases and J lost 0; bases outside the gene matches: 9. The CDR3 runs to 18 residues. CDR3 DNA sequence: TGTGCCAGCACCCCGGGACTAGCGGGATTAAGCTCCTACAATGAGCAGTTCTTC. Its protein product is CASTPGLAGLSSYNEQFF.

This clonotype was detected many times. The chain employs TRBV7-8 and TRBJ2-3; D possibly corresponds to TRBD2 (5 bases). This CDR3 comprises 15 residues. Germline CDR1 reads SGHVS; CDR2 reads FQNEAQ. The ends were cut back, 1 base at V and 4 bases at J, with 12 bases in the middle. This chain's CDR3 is CASSLVSLASDTQYF. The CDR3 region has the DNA TGTGCCAGCAGCTTAGTGTCGCTAGCATCAGATACGCAGTATTTT.

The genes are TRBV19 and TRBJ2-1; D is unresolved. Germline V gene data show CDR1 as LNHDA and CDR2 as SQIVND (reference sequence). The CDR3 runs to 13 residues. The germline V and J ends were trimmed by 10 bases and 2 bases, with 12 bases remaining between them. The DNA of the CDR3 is TGTGCCATAGGAGACGGCCCCTACAATGAGCAGTTCTTC. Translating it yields CAIGDGPYNEQFF.

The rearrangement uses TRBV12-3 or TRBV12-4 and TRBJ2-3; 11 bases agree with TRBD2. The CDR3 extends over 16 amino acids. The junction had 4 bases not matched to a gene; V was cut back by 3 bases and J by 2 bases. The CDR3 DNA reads TGTGCCAGCAGTTTGTCTAGCGGGGGGTTCACAGATACGCAGTATTTT. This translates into CASSLSSGGFTDTQYF.

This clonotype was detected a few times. The CDR3: CASSLEGPTGELFF. The CDR3 nucleotides are TGTGCCAGCAGTTTAGAGGGCCCCACCGGGGAGCTGTTTTTT. V gene TRBV28 combines with J gene TRBJ2-2; TRBD2 might be the D (5 bases). Germline V CDR1 and CDR2: MDHEN, SYDVKM. V lost 2 bases, J lost 4 bases, and 8 bases lay in between. The CDR3 spans 14 residues. The entire variable domain, with the rest obtained from reference TRBV28 and TRBJ2-2, is as follows: DVKVTQSSRYLVKRTGEKVFLECVQDMDHENMFWYRQDPGLGLRLIYFSYDVKMKEKGDIPEGYSVSREKKERFSLILESASTNQTSMYLCASSLEGPTGELFFGEGSRLTVL.

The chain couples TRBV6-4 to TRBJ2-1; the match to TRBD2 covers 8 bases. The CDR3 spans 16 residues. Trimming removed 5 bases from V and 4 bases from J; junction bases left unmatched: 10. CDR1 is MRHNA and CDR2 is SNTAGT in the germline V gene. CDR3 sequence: CASSRTGTRAYNEQFF. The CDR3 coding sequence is TGTGCCAGCAGTAGGACCGGGACTAGGGCATACAATGAGCAGTTCTTC.

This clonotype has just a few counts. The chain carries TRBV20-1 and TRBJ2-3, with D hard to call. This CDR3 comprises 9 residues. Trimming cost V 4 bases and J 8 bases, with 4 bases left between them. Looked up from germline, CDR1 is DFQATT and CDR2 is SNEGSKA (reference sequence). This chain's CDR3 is CSATGTQYF. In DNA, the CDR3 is TGCAGTGCTACGGGTACGCAGTATTTT.

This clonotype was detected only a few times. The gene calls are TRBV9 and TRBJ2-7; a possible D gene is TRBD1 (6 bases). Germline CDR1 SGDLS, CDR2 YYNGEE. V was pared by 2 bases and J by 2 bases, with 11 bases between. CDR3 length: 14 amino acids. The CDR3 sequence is CASSVRDTTYEQYF. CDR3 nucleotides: TGTGCCAGCAGCGTCCGGGACACCACCTACGAGCAGTACTTC.

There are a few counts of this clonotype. The CDR3 is CASSPVADEQYF. Here the CDR3 DNA reads TGTGCCAGCTCACCAGTGGCGGACGAGCAGTACTTC. The chain is built from TRBV18 and TRBJ2-7, with D uncertain. This CDR3 has 12 amino acids. V was trimmed by 2 bases and J by 5 bases, leaving 7 bases between them. The germline V gene has CDR1 KGHSH and CDR2 LQKENI.

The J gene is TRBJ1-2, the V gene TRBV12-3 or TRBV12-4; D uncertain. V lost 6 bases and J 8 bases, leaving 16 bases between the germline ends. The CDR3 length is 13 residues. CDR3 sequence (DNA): TGTGCCAGCAGCGCGAGGGATCTGTGGGGCTACACCTTC. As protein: CASSARDLWGYTF.

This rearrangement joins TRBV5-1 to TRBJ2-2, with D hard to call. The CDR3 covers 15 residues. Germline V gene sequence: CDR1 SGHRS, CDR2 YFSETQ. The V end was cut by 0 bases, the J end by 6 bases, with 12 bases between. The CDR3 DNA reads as TGCGCCAGCAGCTTGGCCTCTGGGCGGTCCGGGGAGCTGTTTTTT. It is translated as CASSLASGRSGELFF.

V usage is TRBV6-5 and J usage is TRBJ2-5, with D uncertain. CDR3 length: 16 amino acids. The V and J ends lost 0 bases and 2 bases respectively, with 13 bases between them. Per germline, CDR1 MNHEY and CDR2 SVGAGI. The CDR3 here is CASSYSIPGSQETQYF. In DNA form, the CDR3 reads TGTGCCAGCAGTTACTCGATCCCGGGCTCGCAAGAGACCCAGTACTTC.

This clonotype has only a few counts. This chain's CDR3 is CASSLPLPGTGELFF. As DNA, the CDR3 is TGTGCCAGCAGCTTGCCCCTCCCGGGGACCGGGGAGCTGTTTTTT. The chain carries TRBV5-8 and TRBJ2-2, with D maybe TRBD2 (5 bases). CDR3 length equals 15 residues. Germline V gene data show CDR1 as SGHTS and CDR2 as YDEGEE. V shed 1 base and J shed 5 bases, with 12 bases lying between them.

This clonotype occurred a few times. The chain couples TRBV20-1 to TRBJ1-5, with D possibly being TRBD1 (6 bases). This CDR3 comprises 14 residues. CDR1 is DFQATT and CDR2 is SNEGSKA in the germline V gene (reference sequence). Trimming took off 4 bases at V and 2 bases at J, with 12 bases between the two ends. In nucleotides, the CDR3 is TGCAGTGCTAAGGGGGTGGGCCGCAATCAGCCCCAGCATTTT. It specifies CSAKGVGRNQPQHF.

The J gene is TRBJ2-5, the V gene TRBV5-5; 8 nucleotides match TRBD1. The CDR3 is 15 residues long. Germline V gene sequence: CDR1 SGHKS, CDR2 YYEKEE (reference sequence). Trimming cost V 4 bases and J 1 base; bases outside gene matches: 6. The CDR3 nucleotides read TGTGCCAGCAGCCGCGACAGGGGAGGCCAAGAGACCCAGTACTTC. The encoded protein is CASSRDRGGQETQYF.

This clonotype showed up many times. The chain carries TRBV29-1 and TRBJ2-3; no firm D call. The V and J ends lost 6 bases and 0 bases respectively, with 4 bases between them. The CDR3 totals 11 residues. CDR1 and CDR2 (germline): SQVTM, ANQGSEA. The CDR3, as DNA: TGCAGCGTCCCAAGCACAGATACGCAGTATTTT. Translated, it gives CSVPSTDTQYF.

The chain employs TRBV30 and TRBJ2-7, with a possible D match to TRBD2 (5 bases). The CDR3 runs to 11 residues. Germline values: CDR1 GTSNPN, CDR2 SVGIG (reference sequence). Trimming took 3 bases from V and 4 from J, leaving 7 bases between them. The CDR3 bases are TGTGCCTGGAGAGGGAGTTACGAGCAGTACTTC. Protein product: CAWRGSYEQYF.

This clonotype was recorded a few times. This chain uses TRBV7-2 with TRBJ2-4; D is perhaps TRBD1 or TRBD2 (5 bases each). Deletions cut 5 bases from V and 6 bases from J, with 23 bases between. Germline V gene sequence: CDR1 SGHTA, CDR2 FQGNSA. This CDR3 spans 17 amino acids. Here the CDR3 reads CASSRPRDPDWGNIQYF. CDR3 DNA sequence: TGTGCCAGCAGCAGACCCCGGGACCCAGATTGGGGAAACATTCAGTACTTC.

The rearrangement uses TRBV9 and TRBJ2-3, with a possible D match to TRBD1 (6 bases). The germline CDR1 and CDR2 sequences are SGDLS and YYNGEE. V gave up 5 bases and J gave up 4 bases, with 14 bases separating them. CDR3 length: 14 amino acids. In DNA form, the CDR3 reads TGTGCCAGCAGTTCACATACAGGGCCAGATACGCAGTATTTT. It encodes CASSSHTGPDTQYF.

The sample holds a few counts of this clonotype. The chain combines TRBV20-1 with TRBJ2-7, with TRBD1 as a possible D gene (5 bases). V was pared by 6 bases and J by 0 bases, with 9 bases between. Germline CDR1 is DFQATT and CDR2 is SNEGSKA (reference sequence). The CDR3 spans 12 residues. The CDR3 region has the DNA TGCAGTGCCCGACAGAGCTCCTACGAGCAGTACTTC. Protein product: CSARQSSYEQYF.